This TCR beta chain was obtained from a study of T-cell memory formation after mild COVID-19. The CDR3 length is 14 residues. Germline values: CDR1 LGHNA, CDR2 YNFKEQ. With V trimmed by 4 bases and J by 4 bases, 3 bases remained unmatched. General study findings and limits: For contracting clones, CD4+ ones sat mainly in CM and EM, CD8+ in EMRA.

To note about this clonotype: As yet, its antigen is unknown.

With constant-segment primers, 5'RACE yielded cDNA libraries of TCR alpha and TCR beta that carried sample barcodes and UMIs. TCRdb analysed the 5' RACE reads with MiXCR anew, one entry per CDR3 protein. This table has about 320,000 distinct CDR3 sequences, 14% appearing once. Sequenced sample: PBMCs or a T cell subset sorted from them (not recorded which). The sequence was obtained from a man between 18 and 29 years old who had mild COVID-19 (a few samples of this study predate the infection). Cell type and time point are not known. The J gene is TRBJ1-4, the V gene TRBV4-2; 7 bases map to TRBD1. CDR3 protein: CASSPGQDNEKLFF. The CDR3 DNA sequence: TGTGCCAGCAGCCCTGGACAGGATAATGAAAAACTGTTTTTT.